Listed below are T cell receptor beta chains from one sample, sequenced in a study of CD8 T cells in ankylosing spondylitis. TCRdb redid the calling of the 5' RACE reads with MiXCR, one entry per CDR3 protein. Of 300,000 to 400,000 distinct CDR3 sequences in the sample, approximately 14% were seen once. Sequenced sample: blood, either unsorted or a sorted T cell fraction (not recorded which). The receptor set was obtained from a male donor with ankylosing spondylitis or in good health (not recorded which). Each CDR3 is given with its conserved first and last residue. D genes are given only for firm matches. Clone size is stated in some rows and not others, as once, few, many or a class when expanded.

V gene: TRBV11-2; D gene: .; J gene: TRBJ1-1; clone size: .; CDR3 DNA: TGTGCCAGCAGCTCTTTAGGAGGGGGCACTGAAGCTTTCTTT; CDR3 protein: CASSSLGGGTEAFF
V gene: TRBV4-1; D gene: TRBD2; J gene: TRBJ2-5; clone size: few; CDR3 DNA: TGCGCCAGCAGCCAAGGAGGCGGGGGGGATAACCAAGAGACCCAGTACTTC; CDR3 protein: CASSQGGGGDNQETQYF
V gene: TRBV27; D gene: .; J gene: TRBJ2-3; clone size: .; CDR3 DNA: TGTGCCAGCAGTTCAAGGGTAATGGAACGAAACACAGATACGCAGTATTTT; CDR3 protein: CASSSRVMERNTDTQYF
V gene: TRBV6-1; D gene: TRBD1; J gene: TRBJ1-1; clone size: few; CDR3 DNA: TGTGCCAGCAGACTACAGGGGATTGGGAACACTGAAGCTTTCTTT; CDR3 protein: CASRLQGIGNTEAFF
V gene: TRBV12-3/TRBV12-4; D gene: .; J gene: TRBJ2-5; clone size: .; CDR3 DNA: TGTGCCATCCTAGGGGTGGGCAACCTCGATCTGTACCAAGAGACCCAGTACTTC; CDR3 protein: CAILGVGNLDLYQETQYF
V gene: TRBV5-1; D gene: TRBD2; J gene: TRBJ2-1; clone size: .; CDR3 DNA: TGCGCCAGCAGCTTGGAGGGTAGCGGGAGGGGTTACAATGAGCAGTTCTTC; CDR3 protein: CASSLEGSGRGYNEQFF
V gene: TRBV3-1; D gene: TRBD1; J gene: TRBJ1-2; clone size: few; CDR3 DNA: TGTGCCAGCAGCCACGGACAGGGTGGCTACACCTTC; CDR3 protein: CASSHGQGGYTF
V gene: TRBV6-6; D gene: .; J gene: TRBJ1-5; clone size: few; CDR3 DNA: TGTGCCAGCAGTTATGGAGAGAATCAGCCCCAGCATTTT; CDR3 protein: CASSYGENQPQHF
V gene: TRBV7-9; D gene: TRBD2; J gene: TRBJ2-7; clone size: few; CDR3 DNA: TGTGCCAGCGGACCTAGCGGGGACTACGAGCAGTACTTC; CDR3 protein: CASGPSGDYEQYF
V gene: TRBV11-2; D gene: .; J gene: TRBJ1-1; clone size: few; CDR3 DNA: TGTGCCAGCACCGTAGGCAGGGAGGGGACTGAAGCTTTCTTT; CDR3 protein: CASTVGREGTEAFF
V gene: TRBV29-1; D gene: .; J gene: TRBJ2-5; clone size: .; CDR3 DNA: TGCAGCGTCACCTTCCGAGAGACCCAGTACTTC; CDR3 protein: CSVTFRETQYF
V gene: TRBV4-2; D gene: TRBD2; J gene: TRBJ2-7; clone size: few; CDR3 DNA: TGTGCCAGCAGCCAAGAGCTAAGGCTAGCGGGGGTAACCTACGAGCAGTACTTC; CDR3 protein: CASSQELRLAGVTYEQYF
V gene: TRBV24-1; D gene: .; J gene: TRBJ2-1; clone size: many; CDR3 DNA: TGTGCCACCAGTTTGGGGGGAAATGAGCAGTTCTTC; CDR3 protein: CATSLGGNEQFF
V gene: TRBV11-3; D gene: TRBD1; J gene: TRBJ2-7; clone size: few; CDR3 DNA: TGTGCCAGCAGCGGAAGGACAGGTCGGATTTACGAGCAGTACTTC; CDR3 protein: CASSGRTGRIYEQYF
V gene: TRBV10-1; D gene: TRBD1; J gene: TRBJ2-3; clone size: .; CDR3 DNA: TGCGCCAGCAGTGGGGGGACAGGTCTCTCAAGAGATACGCAGTATTTT; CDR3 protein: CASSGGTGLSRDTQYF